What follows describes a single T cell receptor (beta chain). Generated by immunoSEQ multiplex PCR, the TCRdb table keeps only in-frame clones and is missing some. The profile shows about 81,000 clones, 90% of them singletons. The sample originates from a study of PD-L1 blockade in urothelial cancer. The specimen was PBMCs, collected around atezolizumab (anti-PD-L1) treatment. The clonotype comes from a man aged 60 to 69 with urothelial cancer.

The CDR3 region has the DNA TGTGCCAGCAGCTCAACTACCATTAGCGGGGGGGCCTACGAGCAGTACTTC. Its protein product is CASSSTTISGGAYEQYF. The V and J genes are TRBV7-2 and TRBJ2-7; 11 bases map to TRBD2. Trimming took 4 bases from V and 2 from J; bases not matched to a gene: 10. This CDR3 has 17 residues. Germline V gene sequence: CDR1 SGHTA, CDR2 FQGNSA.